Listed below are T cell receptor beta chains from one sample, sequenced in a study of response to subunit inactivated influenza vaccine. Each CDR3 protein is one row after TCRdb ran MiXCR on the RT-PCR reads. This table holds roughly 170,000 distinct CDR3 sequences, roughly 8.7% found once. Sequencing was performed on non-naive T cells sorted from PBMCs, taken on the day of vaccination. These receptors were collected from a man over 45 who received an inactivated influenza vaccine. CDR3s include the opening cysteine and the closing phenylalanine or tryptophan. Each record gives: V gene, D gene, clone size, J gene, CDR3 protein, CDR3 DNA. D genes are given only for firm matches. Part of the rows lack a size; the others show once, few, many or a class for expanded clones.

V: TRBV20-1; D: TRBD1; size: .; J: TRBJ1-1; CDR3: CSARDPGTANTEAFF; DNA: TGCAGTGCTAGAGATCCCGGGACAGCGAACACTGAAGCTTTCTTT
V: TRBV7-9; D: .; size: many; J: TRBJ2-1; CDR3: CASSLAGGGSNEQFF; DNA: TGTGCCAGCAGCTTAGCAGGGGGGGGTTCGAATGAGCAGTTCTTC
V: TRBV20-1; D: .; size: few; J: TRBJ2-7; CDR3: CSASPLDRAYEQYF; DNA: TGCAGTGCTAGCCCTCTCGACAGAGCCTACGAGCAGTACTTC
V: TRBV7-9; D: TRBD1; size: many; J: TRBJ1-4; CDR3: CASSWGQVKDEKLFF; DNA: TGTGCCAGCAGCTGGGGACAGGTTAAGGATGAAAAACTGTTTTTT
V: TRBV30; D: .; size: .; J: TRBJ2-2; CDR3: CAWSKRGRIVGELFF; DNA: TGTGCCTGGAGTAAAAGGGGAAGAATCGTCGGGGAGCTGTTTTTT
V: TRBV29-1; D: .; size: many; J: TRBJ2-7; CDR3: CSVELNRSGYEQYF; DNA: TGCAGCGTTGAGCTGAATAGAAGTGGCTACGAGCAGTACTTC
V: TRBV27; D: .; size: .; J: TRBJ1-1; CDR3: CASSFQGRKAFF; DNA: TGTGCCAGCAGTTTTCAGGGGCGGAAAGCTTTCTTT
V: TRBV7-9; D: .; size: few; J: TRBJ2-1; CDR3: CATSAGGLYNEQFF; DNA: TGTGCCACCTCTGCCGGGGGCCTCTACAATGAGCAGTTCTTC
V: TRBV11-1; D: TRBD2; size: many; J: TRBJ2-1; CDR3: CASSLVGGPAGDFGEQFF; DNA: TGTGCCAGCAGCTTAGTAGGTGGACCAGCGGGAGATTTCGGTGAGCAGTTCTTC
V: TRBV9; D: .; size: .; J: TRBJ2-1; CDR3: CASSVGIANEQFF; DNA: TGTGCCAGCAGCGTAGGGATTGCCAATGAGCAGTTCTTC
V: TRBV4-1; D: .; size: many; J: TRBJ2-7; CDR3: CASSQVLGAYEQYF; DNA: TGCGCCAGCAGCCAAGTATTGGGGGCCTACGAGCAGTACTTC
V: TRBV7-2; D: TRBD2; size: many; J: TRBJ2-1; CDR3: CASSLTSGRYNEQFF; DNA: TGTGCCAGCAGCTTGACTAGCGGGAGGTACAATGAGCAGTTCTTC
V: TRBV20-1; D: .; size: few; J: TRBJ2-3; CDR3: CSASVWGTDTQYF; DNA: TGCAGTGCTAGTGTGTGGGGCACAGATACGCAGTATTTT
V: TRBV5-6; D: .; size: few; J: TRBJ2-5; CDR3: CASSLLSGVQETQYF; DNA: TGTGCCAGCAGCTTGCTATCGGGGGTCCAAGAGACCCAGTACTTC
V: TRBV28; D: TRBD2; size: few; J: TRBJ2-7; CDR3: CASSLFGLAYEQYF; DNA: TGTGCCAGCAGTTTGTTTGGACTAGCCTACGAGCAGTACTTC
V: TRBV9; D: .; size: many; J: TRBJ2-3; CDR3: CASSTRTGTTDTQYF; DNA: TGTGCCAGCAGCACCCGAACCGGAACCACAGATACGCAGTATTTT
V: TRBV2; D: TRBD1; size: .; J: TRBJ2-1; CDR3: CASASTGNEQFF; DNA: TGTGCCAGCGCGTCGACAGGGAATGAGCAGTTCTTC
V: TRBV20-1; D: .; size: .; J: TRBJ1-5; CDR3: CSARDNSGEGQPQHF; DNA: TGCAGTGCTAGAGATAATTCAGGGGAAGGACAGCCCCAGCATTTT
V: TRBV29-1; D: TRBD1; size: .; J: TRBJ2-5; CDR3: CSVTWTGRETQYF; DNA: TGCAGCGTGACTTGGACAGGGAGAGAGACCCAGTACTTC
V: TRBV20-1; D: .; size: few; J: TRBJ2-3; CDR3: CSAFPVSGETTDTQYF; DNA: TGCAGTGCATTCCCTGTCTCGGGAGAGACCACAGATACGCAGTATTTT
V: TRBV21-1; D: .; size: few; J: TRBJ2-1; CDR3: CASSTRQGARYNEQFF; DNA: TGTGCCAGCAGCACACGACAGGGGGCTCGGTACAATGAGCAGTTCTTC
V: TRBV6-5; D: .; size: many; J: TRBJ2-7; CDR3: CASRTGRYEQYF; DNA: TGTGCCAGCAGGACAGGGAGGTACGAGCAGTACTTC